One sample yielded the 27 T cell receptor beta chains listed below, sequenced in a study of shared clonotypes between healthy human individuals. Naive CD8 populations comprised CD45RO-negative cells positively selected for CCR7, excluding terminally differentiated effector memory CD45RA+ cells. Sequenced by immunoSEQ multiplex PCR; TCRdb stores in-frame clones only, minus some. The data show some 2 million clones, just under 95% seen once. The sequenced sample consisted of naive CD8+ T cells sorted from blood. These TCRs come from a young man in good health.

The genes are TRBV29-1 and TRBJ2-2; no definite D call. The length of the CDR3 is 13 residues. The V and J ends lost 4 bases and 3 bases respectively, with 9 bases between them. The germline V gene has CDR1 SQVTM and CDR2 ANQGSEA. CDR3 sequence (DNA): TGCAGCGTTGTCTATGGGGACACCGGGGAGCTGTTTTTT. Amino acid sequence: CSVVYGDTGELFF.

The J gene is TRBJ2-3, the V gene TRBV2; possibly TRBD1 for D (6 bases). From germline, CDR1 is SNHLY and CDR2 FYNNEI. The CDR3 has 15 amino acids. Trimming removed 2 bases at V and 1 base at J, with 10 bases between. The CDR3 coding sequence is TGTGCCAGCAGTGAATGGGGGCCCGGCACAGATACGCAGTATTTT. Its protein is CASSEWGPGTDTQYF.

The chain joins TRBV11-3 to TRBJ1-2, with D uncertain. Germline V CDR1 and CDR2: SGHNT, YENEEA. This CDR3 is built from 13 residues. With 1 base removed from V and 4 bases from J, the gap between germline ends came to 7 bases. As DNA, the CDR3 is TGTGCCAGCAGCTTAGCGGGAGGCTATGGCTACACCTTC. Translated: CASSLAGGYGYTF.

V gene TRBV5-1 combines with J gene TRBJ2-7; 9 bases fit TRBD1. The ends lost 10 bases at V and 5 bases at J; junction bases unmatched: 13. The CDR3 is 14 amino acids. Germline CDR1 SGHRS, CDR2 YFSETQ. The CDR3 DNA reads TGCGCCTCGACTGGGACAGGGAGGATAGACGAGCAGTACTTC. This sequence encodes CASTGTGRIDEQYF.

V usage is TRBV30 and J usage is TRBJ2-2; D uncertain. The germline V and J ends were trimmed by 0 bases and 4 bases, with 9 bases remaining between them. The CDR3 has 14 amino acids. Per germline, CDR1 GTSNPN and CDR2 SVGIG (reference sequence). CDR3 loop: CAWSVLTPTGELFF. The CDR3 nucleotides read TGTGCCTGGAGTGTATTGACTCCCACCGGGGAGCTGTTTTTT.

This sequence joins TRBV7-9 and TRBJ2-5; 10 positions match TRBD2. This CDR3 is built from 15 residues. J lost 9 bases, V lost 4 bases, and 11 bases had no gene match. Germline CDR1 reads SEHNR; CDR2 reads FQNEAQ (reference sequence). In DNA form, the CDR3 reads TGTGCCAGCAGCTCGCCCGGGACTAGCGCCTCTCCCCAGTACTTC. This translates into CASSSPGTSASPQYF.

The sample holds one count of this clone. The rearrangement uses TRBV30 and TRBJ2-7, with D possibly being TRBD1 (6 bases). The CDR3 consists of 14 residues. CDR1 is GTSNPN, CDR2 SVGIG, per germline (reference sequence). V was cut by 8 bases and J by 0 bases, with 17 bases left in between. The CDR3 coding sequence is TGTGCCAGCCTGGAACCAGGGGCCTCCTACGAGCAGTACTTC. This translates into CASLEPGASYEQYF.

The chain couples TRBV7-8 to TRBJ2-7, with 9 positions matching TRBD2. Germline V gives CDR1 SGHVS, CDR2 FQNEAQ. The CDR3 sequence is 15 residues long. The V gene end was trimmed by 3 bases and the J gene end by 5 bases; junction bases not matched to a gene: 8. In DNA, the CDR3 is TGTGCCAGCAGCTTCTCGCCTAGCGGGAACAACGAGCAGTACTTC. Protein: CASSFSPSGNNEQYF. The full variable domain, rest sourced from reference TRBV7-8 and TRBJ2-7, is GAGVSQSPRYKVAKRGQDVALRCDPISGHVSLFWYQQALGQGPEFLTYFQNEAQLDKSGLPSDRFFAERPEGSVSTLKIQRTQQEDSAVYLCASSFSPSGNNEQYFGPGTRLTVT.

CDR3 amino acids: CSVEELGRGTGELFF. CDR3 bases: TGCAGCGTTGAGGAGTTGGGCAGGGGCACCGGGGAGCTGTTTTTT. The genes are TRBV29-1 and TRBJ2-2; D might be TRBD1 (6 bases). CDR1 SQVTM and CDR2 ANQGSEA come from the germline V gene. The CDR3 spans 15 residues. V gave up 3 bases and J gave up 4 bases, with 15 bases separating them.

J is TRBJ2-5 and V is TRBV5-6, with D perhaps TRBD1 or TRBD2 (6 bases each). V lost 1 base and J 4 bases, leaving 11 bases between the germline ends. Looked up from germline, CDR1 is SGHDT and CDR2 is YYEEEE. The length of the CDR3 is 14 residues. Written as DNA, the CDR3 is TGTGCCAGCAGCTTGCTGGGGGGCATAGAGACCCAGTACTTC. Amino acid sequence: CASSLLGGIETQYF.

This chain links TRBV27 with TRBJ1-2; 7 bases are a match to TRBD1. V trimming: 8 bases; J trimming: 5 bases; junction bases outside the gene matches: 11. CDR1 MNHEY and CDR2 SMNVEV come from the germline V gene (reference sequence). The CDR3 totals 14 residues. CDR3: CASLPRGHTYGYTF. In DNA, the CDR3 is TGTGCCAGCCTTCCTAGGGGGCACACTTATGGCTACACCTTC.

About this clone: A clone one base away is much larger, so this may be a read error. Other nucleotide sequences from this sample produce the same CDR3. The chain couples TRBV29-1 to TRBJ1-1; no firm D call. CDR1 and CDR2 from the germline V gene are SQVTM and ANQGSEA. This CDR3 is 12 amino acids long. Trimming shortened V by 4 bases and J by 2 bases, and 8 bases separated the two germline ends. CDR3 nucleotides: TGCAGCGTTGGGAACCGAAACACTGAAGCTTTCTTT. Its protein is CSVGNRNTEAFF.

This chain joins TRBV18 and TRBJ2-3, with D possibly matching TRBD2 (5 bases). Trimming left V 3 bases short and J 0 bases short, with 13 bases between. The germline gives CDR1 KGHSH, CDR2 LQKENI. The CDR3 is 16 amino acids. The CDR3 loop reads CASSPAVGISTDTQYF. The DNA of the CDR3 is TGTGCCAGCTCACCGGCTGTCGGGATAAGCACAGATACGCAGTATTTT. The whole variable domain, filled in from reference TRBV18 and TRBJ2-3, reads NAGVMQNPRHLVRRRGQEARLRCSPMKGHSHVYWYRQLPEEGLKFMVYLQKENIIDESGMPKERFSAEFPKEGPSILRIQQVVRGDSAAYFCASSPAVGISTDTQYFGPGTRLTVL.

This clone showed up just once. The rearrangement joins TRBV19 to TRBJ1-2, with a tentative D call TRBD1 (6 bases). Germline V gives CDR1 LNHDA, CDR2 SQIVND (reference sequence). V shed 6 bases and J shed 0 bases, with 14 bases lying between them. The CDR3 loop spans 15 amino acids. The CDR3 protein is CASRGEDSPNYGYTF. Written as DNA, the CDR3 is TGTGCCAGTAGGGGAGAGGACAGCCCTAACTATGGCTACACCTTC. The variable domain in full, with the rest retrieved from reference TRBV19 and TRBJ1-2, is DGGITQSPKYLFRKEGQNVTLSCEQNLNHDAMYWYRQDPGQGLRLIYYSQIVNDFQKGDIAEGYSVSREKKESFPLTVTSAQKNPTAFYLCASRGEDSPNYGYTFGSGTRLTVV.

The CDR3 nucleotides read TGTGCCAGTAGTATAGCGGGGACAGGGCTCGACGAGCAGTACTTC. Translated, it gives CASSIAGTGLDEQYF. The gene calls are TRBV19 and TRBJ2-7; 9 bases agree with TRBD1. There are 15 residues in the CDR3. Germline V gene data show CDR1 as LNHDA and CDR2 as SQIVND (reference sequence). Germline trimming cut 1 base from V and 5 bases from J; bases unmatched to any gene: 6.

Details on this clone: An end of the junction differs from the germline gene, which may be a read error. The CDR3: CAGSYRDRGIYGYTF. For the CDR3, the DNA is TGTGCCGGCAGTTACCGGGACAGGGGAATCTATGGCTACACCTTC. V gene TRBV6-5 combines with J gene TRBJ1-2, with 10 nucleotides matching TRBD1. The CDR3 loop spans 15 amino acids. Germline CDR1 reads MNHEY; CDR2 reads SVGAGI.

The chain has TRBV6-5 and TRBJ2-2; no reliable D call. Germline V gene sequence: CDR1 MNHEY, CDR2 SVGAGI. The CDR3 loop spans 16 amino acids. V was cut by 0 bases and J by 3 bases, with 11 bases left in between. CDR3 coding DNA: TGTGCCAGCAGTTACTCGAGTATGGTGCACACCGGGGAGCTGTTTTTT. Protein: CASSYSSMVHTGELFF.

This chain joins TRBV13 and TRBJ2-1; possibly TRBD1 for D (5 bases). V was cut by 1 base and J by 13 bases, with 17 bases left in between. This CDR3 has 14 residues. Germline CDR1 PRHDT, CDR2 FYEKMQ (reference sequence). CDR3 sequence (DNA): TGTGCCAGCAGCTTAGAATCCCAGGGTTTGAAACAGTTCTTC. It encodes CASSLESQGLKQFF.

Notes on this clone: Other DNA variants within this sample encode the same CDR3. The chain links TRBV13 to TRBJ2-7, with D perhaps TRBD1 or TRBD2 (5 bases each). Germline CDR1 PRHDT, CDR2 FYEKMQ (reference sequence). The CDR3 consists of 13 residues. Trimming removed 6 bases from V and 3 bases from J, with 12 bases in between. The CDR3 DNA reads as TGTGCCAGCAGTCTGGGGGAAGGCTACGAGCAGTACTTC. It encodes CASSLGEGYEQYF.

About this clone: The junction differs from germline at one of its ends, possibly a read error. This same CDR3 is encoded by further DNA sequences in the sample. The chain has TRBV6-1 and TRBJ1-1; no firm D call. This CDR3 is built from 12 residues. Germline V lookup: CDR1 MNHNS, CDR2 SASEGT. Here the CDR3 reads CASSDRNTEAFF. For the CDR3, the DNA is TGTGCCAGCAGTGACAGGAACACTGAGGCTTTCTTT.

This chain joins TRBV6-5 and TRBJ2-5; D may be TRBD2 (5 bases). The CDR3 extends over 14 amino acids. Germline CDR1 MNHEY, CDR2 SVGAGI. V was trimmed by 6 bases and J by 5 bases, leaving 16 bases between them. The CDR3 loop is CASSLSRARETQYF. In nucleotides, the CDR3 is TGTGCCAGCAGCTTGTCGAGGGCTAGGGAGACCCAGTACTTC.

The chain uses TRBV29-1 and TRBJ2-2, with a weak D call TRBD2 (5 bases). This CDR3 has 13 amino acids. Germline-derived CDR1 and CDR2 are SQVTM and ANQGSEA. V lost 4 bases and J lost 1, with 7 bases in between. The CDR3 loop reads CSVVEGNTGELFF. Written as DNA, the CDR3 is TGCAGCGTTGTCGAGGGGAACACCGGGGAGCTGTTTTTT.

This chain uses TRBV5-4 with TRBJ2-5; maybe TRBD2 (7 bases). This CDR3 has 15 amino acids. The germline V and J ends were trimmed by 2 bases and 4 bases, with 15 bases remaining between them. Germline V lookup: CDR1 SGHNT, CDR2 YYREEE (reference sequence). The CDR3 DNA reads as TGTGCCAGCAGCTTCTTTGGGGGGGGGCCAGAGACCCAGTACTTC. It specifies CASSFFGGGPETQYF.

The rearrangement links TRBV6-6 to TRBJ2-7; tentatively, D is TRBD2 (5 bases). CDR3 length: 13 amino acids. V lost 2 bases and J 3 bases, leaving 8 bases between the germline ends. CDR1 MNHNY and CDR2 SVGAGI come from the germline V gene (reference sequence). The CDR3 region has the DNA TGTGCCAGCAGTTACGGTAGCGACTACGAGCAGTACTTC. Translated, it gives CASSYGSDYEQYF.

The rearrangement joins TRBV7-9 to TRBJ2-7, with TRBD2 matching over 10 bases. There are 14 residues in the CDR3. Germline V gene sequence: CDR1 SEHNR, CDR2 FQNEAQ (reference sequence). V shed 5 bases and J 5 bases; nucleotides not matched to a gene: 6. The CDR3 reads CASSPTSGWDEQYF. The CDR3, as DNA: TGTGCCAGCAGCCCGACTAGCGGGTGGGACGAGCAGTACTTC.

V usage is TRBV5-8 and J usage is TRBJ1-2, with 8 bases fitting TRBD1. CDR1 SGHTS and CDR2 YDEGEE come from the germline V gene. This CDR3 comprises 16 residues. The V and J ends lost 0 bases and 2 bases, in that order; junction bases with no gene match: 6. The CDR3 loop reads CASSLGATGGNYGYTF. The CDR3 bases are TGTGCCAGCAGCTTGGGAGCCACAGGGGGAAACTATGGCTACACCTTC.

The V gene is TRBV30, the J gene TRBJ2-2; 8 nucleotides line up with TRBD1. Trimming removed 2 bases from V and 6 bases from J; junction bases left unmatched: 5. Germline V gene data show CDR1 as GTSNPN and CDR2 as SVGIG (reference sequence). The CDR3 covers 14 residues. CDR3 loop: CAWSRGQGPGELFF. The CDR3 nucleotides read TGTGCCTGGAGTAGAGGACAGGGTCCCGGGGAGCTGTTTTTT.